The 27 T cell receptor beta chains in this list originate from one sample, sequenced in a study of vaccination effects on CD4 cells after COVID-19. TCRdb's table, derived via immunoSEQ multiplex PCR, lists solely in-frame clones and lacks some. The sample shows 45,000 to 75,000 clones, 60% to 85% of them seen only once. These receptors' antigens are unknown. Culture proceeded for about ten days, and CD4+ T cells were then isolated. The specimen comprised CD4+ T cells from PBMCs cultured without peptide, sampled before COVID-19 vaccination. The receptor source for this set is a human donor who received a COVID-19 vaccine.

The CDR3: CASSFGGSNQPQHF. For the CDR3, the DNA is TGTGCCAGCAGCTTCGGGGGCAGCAATCAGCCCCAGCATTTT. The chain carries TRBV5-8 and TRBJ1-5; possible D gene TRBD1, 6 bases. Trimming took off 2 bases at V and 1 base at J, with 7 bases between the two ends. Germline V gene data show CDR1 as SGHTS and CDR2 as YDEGEE. CDR3 length equals 14 residues.

The chain carries TRBV29-1 and TRBJ1-5, with a tentative D call TRBD1 (5 bases). There are 11 residues in the CDR3. V was clipped by 6 bases and J by 11 bases, with 14 bases between them. Germline CDR1 SQVTM, CDR2 ANQGSEA. DNA for the CDR3: TGCAGCGTCCGGGGGTTGGGGACCCAGCATTTT. Protein: CSVRGLGTQHF.

The chain carries TRBV2 and TRBJ1-1, with D perhaps TRBD1 (5 bases). There are 15 residues in the CDR3. The germline gives CDR1 SNHLY, CDR2 FYNNEI. Trimming stripped 7 bases from V and 4 bases from J, with 19 bases between. CDR3 sequence: CASIRASGGITEAFF. The CDR3, as DNA: TGTGCCAGCATCCGGGCGAGCGGGGGAATCACTGAAGCTTTCTTT. The whole variable domain, filled in from reference TRBV2 and TRBJ1-1, reads EPEVTQTPSHQVTQMGQEVILRCVPISNHLYFYWYRQILGQKVEFLVSFYNNEISEKSEIFDDQFSVERPDGSNFTLKIRSTKLEDSAMYFCASIRASGGITEAFFGQGTRLTVV.

The chain links TRBV24-1 to TRBJ2-3; the D gene is possibly TRBD1 (5 bases). V gave up 2 bases and J gave up 5 bases, with 13 bases separating them. In germline, CDR1 is KGHDR, CDR2 SFDVKD. The CDR3 is 15 amino acids. The CDR3 sequence is CATSDSRQPGDTQYF. The CDR3 DNA is TGTGCCACCAGTGATTCCCGACAGCCTGGAGATACGCAGTATTTT.

This chain links TRBV7-2 with TRBJ2-3; D possibly uses TRBD1 or TRBD2 (5 bases each). From germline, CDR1 is SGHTA and CDR2 FQGNSA. The V gene lost 4 bases and the J gene lost 1 base, with 9 bases spanning the gap. The CDR3 runs 14 residues. The CDR3 DNA is TGTGCCAGCAGCTATTGGGACGGCACAGATACGCAGTATTTT. The encoded protein is CASSYWDGTDTQYF.

This sequence joins TRBV2 and TRBJ2-7; no reliable D call. CDR1 is SNHLY, CDR2 FYNNEI, per germline. The CDR3 extends over 15 amino acids. V shed 7 bases and J shed 2 bases, with 18 bases lying between them. CDR3 protein: CASTHGVTIPYEQYV. The DNA for the CDR3 is TGTGCCAGCACCCACGGTGTGACGATCCCCTACGAGCAGTACGTC.

This clone was observed a single time. This chain joins TRBV7-9 and TRBJ2-1, with D possibly TRBD2 on 7 matching bases. Per germline, CDR1 SEHNR and CDR2 FQNEAQ (reference sequence). CDR3 size: 17 residues. Trimming took off 4 bases at V and 0 bases at J, with 16 bases between the two ends. The CDR3 nucleotides are TGTGCCAGCAGCTCTGGCGGGGGCCAAAGCTCCTACAATGAGCAGTTCTTC. Its protein is CASSSGGGQSSYNEQFF.

The chain uses TRBV6-5 and TRBJ2-1; D gene uncertain. CDR1 and CDR2 from the germline V gene are MNHEY and SVGAGI. This CDR3 contains 12 residues. V gave up 5 bases and J gave up 9 bases, with 11 bases separating them. The CDR3 coding sequence is TGTGCCAGCAGTATTCAGAGAATTGAGCAGTTCTTC. It is translated as CASSIQRIEQFF.

The rearrangement joins TRBV24-1 to TRBJ2-2, with 8 bases matching TRBD1. The germline CDR1 and CDR2 sequences are KGHDR and SFDVKD. This CDR3 has 16 amino acids. V lost 6 bases, J lost 0 bases, and 5 bases stayed unmatched. The CDR3 coding sequence is TGTGCCACCAGTACAGGCAGGGGGCCGAACACCGGGGAGCTGTTTTTT. Amino acids: CATSTGRGPNTGELFF.

The chain uses TRBV4-1 and TRBJ1-1; D perhaps matches TRBD1 (6 bases). Between the trimmed V and J ends, which lost 0 bases and 1 base, there was a span of 12 bases. The CDR3 consists of 16 residues. Germline CDR1 reads MGHRA; CDR2 reads YSYEKL. CDR3 sequence: CASSQESGRGNTEAFF. CDR3 bases: TGCGCCAGCAGCCAAGAGAGTGGCAGGGGGAACACTGAAGCTTTCTTT.

The rearrangement joins TRBV3-1 (or the pseudogene TRBV3-2) to TRBJ1-4; TRBD1 aligns across 8 bases. CDR1 and CDR2 (germline): LGHDT, YNNKEL (reference sequence). This CDR3 contains 18 residues. V gave up 4 bases and J gave up 7 bases; unmatched junction bases: 17. CDR3 residues: CASSRIPQGGGRGEKLFF. DNA for the CDR3: TGTGCCAGCAGCCGCATCCCACAGGGGGGAGGTCGCGGTGAAAAACTGTTTTTT.

This chain connects TRBV6-5 to TRBJ2-3; D gene ambiguous. The germline V and J ends were trimmed by 10 bases and 0 bases, with 17 bases remaining between them. Per the germline V gene, CDR1 is MNHEY and CDR2 is SVGAGI. The CDR3 runs to 15 residues. The CDR3 region is CATRREPPSTDTQYF. The CDR3 bases are TGTGCCACTAGACGAGAGCCCCCTAGCACAGATACGCAGTATTTT.

This chain joins TRBV6-2 or TRBV6-3 and TRBJ1-1; D is unclear. Looked up from germline, CDR1 is MNHEY and CDR2 is SVGEGT. This CDR3 contains 15 residues. Trimming removed 2 bases at V and 0 bases at J, with 10 bases between. As DNA, the CDR3 is TGTGCCAGCAGTTACCCATCCCTCGTGAACACTGAAGCTTTCTTT. Protein: CASSYPSLVNTEAFF.

The V and J genes are TRBV6-5 and TRBJ2-7; D call uncertain. Trimming pared 6 bases from V and 1 base from J, leaving 10 bases between. The germline V gene has CDR1 MNHEY and CDR2 SVGAGI. This CDR3 region has 13 residues. This CDR3 is CASRQRPSYEQYV. The CDR3 nucleotides are TGTGCCAGCAGGCAGAGACCGTCCTACGAGCAGTACGTC.

V and J are TRBV29-1 and TRBJ1-2; tentative D call: TRBD1 (5 bases). CDR1 and CDR2 from the germline V gene are SQVTM and ANQGSEA. Trimming cost V 1 base and J 4 bases, with 22 bases left between them. The CDR3 has 17 residues. In nucleotides, the CDR3 is TGCAGCGTTGAAGGCCCTGGGGACGCACTTTTGGGCTATGGCTACACCTTC. Residues: CSVEGPGDALLGYGYTF.

This rearrangement joins TRBV29-1 to TRBJ1-5; D gene ambiguous. Per germline, CDR1 SQVTM and CDR2 ANQGSEA. V was pared by 6 bases and J by 1 base, with 10 bases between. This CDR3 spans 13 amino acids. The CDR3 DNA reads TGCAGCGTAGAGGTATCGAGCAATCAGCCCCAGCATTTT. Encoded protein: CSVEVSSNQPQHF. Together with reference TRBV29-1 and TRBJ1-5, the CDR3 gives the full variable domain: SAVISQKPSRDICQRGTSLTIQCQVDSQVTMMFWYRQQPGQSLTLIATANQGSEATYESGFVIDKFPISRPNLTFSTLTVSNMSPEDSSIYLCSVEVSSNQPQHFGDGTRLSIL.

In this sample, this clone turned up once. The CDR3 reads CASSLVQGSTDTQYF. The CDR3 nucleotides read TGCGCCAGCAGCTTGGTTCAGGGCAGCACAGATACGCAGTATTTT. V usage is TRBV5-1 and J usage is TRBJ2-3, with a possible D match to TRBD1 (5 bases). Trimming cost V 0 bases and J 0 bases, with 8 bases left between them. CDR1 is SGHRS and CDR2 is YFSETQ in the germline V gene. The CDR3 length is 15 residues.

The sample holds a few counts of this clone. The chain's CDR3 is CASSMGQGWTPLHF. DNA for the CDR3: TGTGCCAGTAGTATGGGACAGGGATGGACACCCCTCCACTTT. The rearrangement uses TRBV19 and TRBJ1-6; 9 bases line up with TRBD1. The CDR3 runs to 14 residues. V shed 3 bases and J 11 bases; nucleotides not matched to a gene: 5. Looked up from germline, CDR1 is LNHDA and CDR2 is SQIVND (reference sequence).

A single count supports this clone. The gene calls are TRBV19 and TRBJ2-1; 8 bases fit TRBD2. The V segment lost 3 bases and the J segment 7 bases; nucleotides outside the gene matches: 5. In germline, CDR1 is LNHDA, CDR2 SQIVND (reference sequence). The CDR3 is made up of 14 amino acids. DNA of the CDR3: TGTGCCAGTAGTATTTTAGCGGGGAGGAATGAGCAGTTCTTC. Protein: CASSILAGRNEQFF.

This clone has just a few counts. The V and J genes are TRBV13 and TRBJ2-3; 8 bases map to TRBD2. Germline CDR1 is PRHDT and CDR2 is FYEKMQ (reference sequence). Losses at the gene ends were 2 bases for V and 2 bases for J; bases not matched to a gene: 6. CDR3 length: 16 amino acids. DNA for the CDR3: TGTGCCAGCAGCTTAAGTCGGGAGGGAGACACAGATACGCAGTATTTT. Protein product: CASSLSREGDTDTQYF.

The chain links TRBV24-1 to TRBJ1-5; 7 bases are shared with TRBD1. This CDR3 comprises 15 residues. Looked up from germline, CDR1 is KGHDR and CDR2 is SFDVKD. J gave up 4 bases and V 4 bases, and 6 bases lay outside the gene matches. Here the CDR3 DNA reads TGTGCCACCAGTGAAGGGACAGCCGTTAATCAGCCCCAGCATTTT. Protein: CATSEGTAVNQPQHF.

Here the CDR3 DNA reads TGTGCCAGCAGGGGAGGACAGGGCGAGAATTCACCCCTCCACTTT. This gives the protein CASRGGQGENSPLHF. The gene calls are TRBV2 and TRBJ1-6, with 8 bases lining up with TRBD1. There are 15 residues in the CDR3. The trim removed 6 bases at V and 7 bases at J, leaving 8 bases unmatched. Per the germline V gene, CDR1 is SNHLY and CDR2 is FYNNEI.

The chain carries TRBV29-1 and TRBJ1-1, with D possibly being TRBD1 (5 bases). The germline V gene has CDR1 SQVTM and CDR2 ANQGSEA. The CDR3 length is 12 residues. Trimming cost V 5 bases and J 4 bases, with 11 bases left between them. The CDR3 spells CSVHRIGTEAFF. The CDR3, as DNA: TGCAGCGTTCACAGGATAGGCACTGAAGCTTTCTTT. The whole variable domain, filled in from reference TRBV29-1 and TRBJ1-1, reads SAVISQKPSRDICQRGTSLTIQCQVDSQVTMMFWYRQQPGQSLTLIATANQGSEATYESGFVIDKFPISRPNLTFSTLTVSNMSPEDSSIYLCSVHRIGTEAFFGQGTRLTVV.

The gene calls are TRBV30 and TRBJ1-2; no firm D call. The germline CDR1 and CDR2 sequences are GTSNPN and SVGIG (reference sequence). V was pared by 7 bases and J by 4 bases, with 19 bases between. The CDR3 loop spans 14 amino acids. In nucleotides, the CDR3 is TGTGCCTTCTACACCGGGAATTCCCTCTATGGCTACACCTTC. Protein: CAFYTGNSLYGYTF.

Comments on this clone: Other DNA sequences from this sample encode an identical CDR3 as well. The chain joins TRBV5-1 to TRBJ2-3; 8 bases are a match to TRBD2. The germline V gene has CDR1 SGHRS and CDR2 YFSETQ. The CDR3 is 15 amino acids. V shed 1 base, J shed 0 bases, and the junction held 1 base outside the gene matches. In DNA, the CDR3 is TGCGCCAGCAGCTTGAGCGGGGGAAGCACAGATACGCAGTATTTT. Protein sequence: CASSLSGGSTDTQYF.

The J gene is TRBJ1-3, the V gene TRBV30; a weak D match, TRBD1 (6 bases). With 3 bases removed from V and 0 bases from J, the gap between germline ends came to 12 bases. The CDR3 is 15 residues long. The germline V gene has CDR1 GTSNPN and CDR2 SVGIG (reference sequence). CDR3 DNA sequence: TGTGCCTGGAGCCGTACAGGGAACTCTGGAAACACCATATATTTT. Encoded protein: CAWSRTGNSGNTIYF.

This chain connects TRBV19 to TRBJ1-5; D may be TRBD1 (6 bases). Germline V lookup: CDR1 LNHDA, CDR2 SQIVND (reference sequence). This CDR3 has 14 amino acids. V lost 6 bases to trimming and J lost 6 bases, with 15 bases between them. The DNA for the CDR3 is TGTGCCAGTAGATGGCGGGGGCCCGGTCAGCCCCAGCATTTT. It specifies CASRWRGPGQPQHF.